This T cell receptor beta chain was recovered during a study of blood T cell repertoires in COVID-19. This clone occurred once. The length of the CDR3 is 17 residues. V gave up 3 bases and J gave up 3 bases; unmatched junction bases: 11. Germline assignment: CDR1 SGHRS and CDR2 YFSETQ. Repertoires were generated with immunoSEQ multiplex PCR, while TCRdb's copy carries only in-frame clones and drops some. The sample records 140,000 or so clones, approximately 88% being singletons. The chain links TRBV5-1 to TRBJ2-7, with 11 bases fitting TRBD1. The receptor's source is a woman aged 45-59 years with acute or convalescent COVID-19. Sequencing was performed on peripheral blood. CDR3 protein: CASSYISLGTGGYEQYF. The DNA for the CDR3 is TGCGCCAGCAGCTATATATCCCTTGGGACAGGGGGCTACGAGCAGTACTTC.